Listed below are T cell receptor beta chains from one sample, sequenced in a study of T cells in Graves' hyperthyroidism and ophthalmopathy. Each CDR3 protein gets one entry after TCRdb re-called the multiplex PCR reads with MiXCR. Counted here are roughly 600,000 distinct CDR3 sequences, about 14% occurring once; the ten biggest clones make up around 13%. Material for sequencing was blood. These receptors were collected from a woman between 50 and 59 years old with Graves' ophthalmopathy. Both conserved end residues are part of each CDR3. The order of the fields is CDR3 protein, CDR3 DNA, J gene, clone size, D gene, V gene. A D gene is named only where the DNA matches it firmly. Not every row has a clone size; where given, it reads once, few, many or a size class.

cdr3_aa: CASIPSSYEQYF
cdr3_nt: TGTGCCAGCATTCCCAGCTCCTACGAGCAGTACTTC
j_call: TRBJ2-7
clone_size: many
d_call: NA
v_call: TRBV12-3/TRBV12-4

cdr3_aa: CASSSSGSDTQYF
cdr3_nt: TGTGCCAGCAGCTCTTCAGGGTCAGATACGCAGTATTTT
j_call: TRBJ2-3
clone_size: NA
d_call: NA
v_call: TRBV6-2/TRBV6-3

cdr3_aa: CASSLSGQVLETQYF
cdr3_nt: TGTGCCAGCAGCTTGTCGGGACAGGTTCTGGAGACCCAGTACTTC
j_call: TRBJ2-5
clone_size: NA
d_call: TRBD1
v_call: TRBV12-3/TRBV12-4

cdr3_aa: CASNPLTGVEDQPQHF
cdr3_nt: TGTGCCAGCAACCCCCTGACAGGGGTGGAGGATCAGCCCCAGCATTTT
j_call: TRBJ1-5
clone_size: NA
d_call: TRBD1
v_call: TRBV6-1

cdr3_aa: CASTMTSGRPYEQYF
cdr3_nt: TGTGCCAGCACTATGACTAGCGGGAGACCCTACGAGCAGTACTTC
j_call: TRBJ2-7
clone_size: NA
d_call: TRBD2
v_call: TRBV6-2/TRBV6-3

cdr3_aa: CASSYSIRVGETQYF
cdr3_nt: TGTGCCAGCAGTTACTCGATCAGGGTCGGAGAGACCCAGTACTTC
j_call: TRBJ2-5
clone_size: few
d_call: NA
v_call: TRBV6-2/TRBV6-3

cdr3_aa: CASRVQGLSPLHF
cdr3_nt: TGTGCCAGCCGAGTCCAGGGGTTGTCACCCCTCCACTTT
j_call: TRBJ1-6
clone_size: once
d_call: NA
v_call: TRBV6-2/TRBV6-3

cdr3_aa: CASSFGTSGRETQYF
cdr3_nt: TGTGCCAGCAGTTTCGGGACTAGCGGGAGAGAGACCCAGTACTTC
j_call: TRBJ2-5
clone_size: NA
d_call: TRBD2
v_call: TRBV6-2/TRBV6-3

cdr3_aa: CASSEGLAVNTDTQYF
cdr3_nt: TGTGCCAGCAGCGAGGGACTAGCGGTGAACACAGATACGCAGTATTTT
j_call: TRBJ2-3
clone_size: many
d_call: TRBD2
v_call: TRBV7-9

cdr3_aa: CASSDWGASDTEAFF
cdr3_nt: TGTGCCAGCAGTGATTGGGGGGCAAGTGACACTGAAGCTTTCTTT
j_call: TRBJ1-1
clone_size: many
d_call: NA
v_call: TRBV2

cdr3_aa: CASSFGPGQYGYTF
cdr3_nt: TGCGCCAGCAGCTTTGGCCCGGGACAGTATGGCTACACCTTC
j_call: TRBJ1-2
clone_size: many
d_call: TRBD1
v_call: TRBV5-1

cdr3_aa: CASSLFVGADEKLFF
cdr3_nt: TGTGCCAGCAGCTTATTCGTAGGGGCGGACGAAAAACTGTTTTTT
j_call: TRBJ1-4
clone_size: many
d_call: NA
v_call: TRBV7-9

cdr3_aa: CASSFRFRGAQGTNTEAFF
cdr3_nt: TGTGCCAGCAGTTTTAGGTTTAGGGGGGCACAGGGGACGAACACTGAAGCTTTCTTT
j_call: TRBJ1-1
clone_size: many
d_call: TRBD1
v_call: TRBV27

cdr3_aa: CASSAKTSSYGYTF
cdr3_nt: TGTGCCAGCAGCGCCAAGACCTCTAGCTATGGCTACACCTTC
j_call: TRBJ1-2
clone_size: many
d_call: NA
v_call: TRBV2

cdr3_aa: CSARDMREPSYEQYF
cdr3_nt: TGCAGTGCTAGAGATATGCGGGAGCCCTCCTACGAGCAGTACTTC
j_call: TRBJ2-7
clone_size: many
d_call: TRBD2
v_call: TRBV20-1

cdr3_aa: CASSQEIGQLYGYTF
cdr3_nt: TGCGCCAGCAGCCAAGAAATAGGACAGCTCTATGGCTACACCTTC
j_call: TRBJ1-2
clone_size: NA
d_call: NA
v_call: TRBV4-3

cdr3_aa: CASSLASTGRETQYF
cdr3_nt: TGTGCCAGCAGCTTGGCCTCGACTGGCCGGGAGACCCAGTACTTC
j_call: TRBJ2-5
clone_size: NA
d_call: NA
v_call: TRBV5-4

cdr3_aa: CASSYFGQGQETQYF
cdr3_nt: TGTGCCAGCAGTTACTTCGGACAGGGCCAAGAGACCCAGTACTTC
j_call: TRBJ2-5
clone_size: many
d_call: TRBD1
v_call: TRBV6-2/TRBV6-3

cdr3_aa: CASSSPGTVYTDTQYF
cdr3_nt: TGTGCCAGCAGCTCCCCCGGGACAGTATACACAGATACGCAGTATTTT
j_call: TRBJ2-3
clone_size: many
d_call: TRBD1
v_call: TRBV7-9

cdr3_aa: CASSLLPGTGREQYF
cdr3_nt: TGTGCCAGCAGCTTACTCCCCGGGACAGGGAGGGAGCAGTACTTC
j_call: TRBJ2-7
clone_size: many
d_call: TRBD1
v_call: TRBV7-2

cdr3_aa: CASSSLSLRVTEAFF
cdr3_nt: TGTGCCAGCAGCTCCCTATCCCTTCGGGTCACTGAAGCTTTCTTT
j_call: TRBJ1-1
clone_size: many
d_call: NA
v_call: TRBV7-2

cdr3_aa: CASSYAPQRLAGTDTQYF
cdr3_nt: TGTGCCAGCAGTTACGCTCCCCAAAGACTAGCGGGCACAGATACGCAGTATTTT
j_call: TRBJ2-3
clone_size: few
d_call: TRBD2
v_call: TRBV7-2

cdr3_aa: CASSAHQTSGIGEQYF
cdr3_nt: TGTGCCAGCAGTGCCCACCAGACTAGCGGGATCGGCGAGCAGTACTTC
j_call: TRBJ2-7
clone_size: many
d_call: TRBD2
v_call: TRBV28

cdr3_aa: CARRDTGEAEAFF
cdr3_nt: TGTGCCAGGAGGGATACAGGGGAGGCTGAAGCTTTCTTT
j_call: TRBJ1-1
clone_size: few
d_call: TRBD1
v_call: TRBV6-1

cdr3_aa: CSVESLRLQETQYF
cdr3_nt: TGCAGCGTTGAAAGTCTGCGACTACAAGAGACCCAGTACTTC
j_call: TRBJ2-5
clone_size: NA
d_call: NA
v_call: TRBV29-1

cdr3_aa: CASSAATGFWDTQYF
cdr3_nt: TGTGCCAGTAGCGCCGCGACAGGGTTTTGGGATACGCAGTATTTT
j_call: TRBJ2-3
clone_size: few
d_call: TRBD1
v_call: TRBV19

cdr3_aa: CASSQVDAGGFGHEQYF
cdr3_nt: TGCGCCAGCAGCCAAGTTGATGCGGGAGGCTTCGGTCACGAGCAGTACTTC
j_call: TRBJ2-7
clone_size: NA
d_call: TRBD2
v_call: TRBV4-1

cdr3_aa: CSAASGTGLGQPQHF
cdr3_nt: TGCAGTGCAGCCTCCGGGACAGGGTTGGGTCAGCCCCAGCATTTT
j_call: TRBJ1-5
clone_size: few
d_call: TRBD1
v_call: TRBV20-1

cdr3_aa: CSAAAEGNEQFF
cdr3_nt: TGCAGTGCCGCGGCCGAGGGCAATGAGCAGTTCTTC
j_call: TRBJ2-1
clone_size: few
d_call: NA
v_call: TRBV20-1

cdr3_aa: CSARDWASGGYEQYF
cdr3_nt: TGCAGTGCTAGAGATTGGGCTAGCGGAGGGTACGAGCAGTACTTC
j_call: TRBJ2-7
clone_size: many
d_call: TRBD2
v_call: TRBV20-1

cdr3_aa: CASSLRGASFYEQYF
cdr3_nt: TGTGCCAGCAGCTTGCGAGGGGCTAGCTTCTACGAGCAGTACTTC
j_call: TRBJ2-7
clone_size: many
d_call: NA
v_call: TRBV7-2

cdr3_aa: CASSLEGTGGRETQYF
cdr3_nt: TGTGCCAGCAGCCTTGAAGGGACAGGGGGTAGAGAGACCCAGTACTTC
j_call: TRBJ2-5
clone_size: many
d_call: TRBD1
v_call: TRBV5-8

cdr3_aa: CAWGWKGVSKNIQYF
cdr3_nt: TGTGCCTGGGGTTGGAAGGGAGTGAGCAAAAACATTCAGTACTTC
j_call: TRBJ2-4
clone_size: NA
d_call: NA
v_call: TRBV30

cdr3_aa: CASSYRGGGNTIYF
cdr3_nt: TGTGCCAGCAGTTACCGGGGAGGTGGAAACACCATATATTTT
j_call: TRBJ1-3
clone_size: many
d_call: NA
v_call: TRBV6-5

cdr3_aa: CASSGGGDRTYEQYF
cdr3_nt: TGTGCCAGCTCAGGAGGAGGGGACAGAACCTACGAGCAGTACTTC
j_call: TRBJ2-7
clone_size: many
d_call: NA
v_call: TRBV28

cdr3_aa: CASSETSGNSYNEQFF
cdr3_nt: TGTGCCAGCAGCGAGACTAGCGGTAACTCCTACAATGAGCAGTTCTTC
j_call: TRBJ2-1
clone_size: many
d_call: TRBD2
v_call: TRBV9

cdr3_aa: CASRGQGSGELFF
cdr3_nt: TGTGCCAGCAGGGGACAGGGATCGGGGGAGCTGTTTTTT
j_call: TRBJ2-2
clone_size: few
d_call: TRBD1
v_call: TRBV28

cdr3_aa: CASSFFFGTGQGNEQFF
cdr3_nt: TGTGCCAGCAGCTTCTTTTTCGGGACAGGGCAAGGCAATGAGCAGTTCTTC
j_call: TRBJ2-1
clone_size: many
d_call: TRBD1
v_call: TRBV7-9

cdr3_aa: CATSRGRGRALAGVGELFF
cdr3_nt: TGTGCCACCAGCAGAGGAAGGGGGCGAGCCTTAGCGGGAGTTGGGGAGCTGTTTTTT
j_call: TRBJ2-2
clone_size: many
d_call: TRBD2
v_call: TRBV15

cdr3_aa: CSVLPMDRGHNEQFF
cdr3_nt: TGCAGTGTTCTACCCATGGACAGGGGCCACAATGAGCAGTTCTTC
j_call: TRBJ2-1
clone_size: NA
d_call: TRBD1
v_call: TRBV20-1

cdr3_aa: CSAEGATEAFF
cdr3_nt: TGCAGCGCTGAGGGGGCCACTGAAGCTTTCTTT
j_call: TRBJ1-1
clone_size: few
d_call: TRBD1
v_call: TRBV29-1

cdr3_aa: CASSPSGRVWYEQFF
cdr3_nt: TGTGCCAGCAGCCCTAGCGGGAGGGTCTGGTATGAGCAGTTCTTC
j_call: TRBJ2-1
clone_size: many
d_call: TRBD2
v_call: TRBV7-9

cdr3_aa: CASSLDRDANYGYTF
cdr3_nt: TGTGCCAGCAGTCTCGACAGGGACGCTAACTATGGCTACACCTTC
j_call: TRBJ1-2
clone_size: NA
d_call: TRBD1
v_call: TRBV6-4

cdr3_aa: CSAREGWVRGPNQPQHF
cdr3_nt: TGCAGTGCTAGAGAAGGTTGGGTCAGGGGCCCTAATCAGCCCCAGCATTTT
j_call: TRBJ1-5
clone_size: many
d_call: NA
v_call: TRBV20-1

cdr3_aa: CSVRLAGEAHTQYF
cdr3_nt: TGCAGCGTAAGACTAGCGGGAGAAGCACATACGCAGTATTTT
j_call: TRBJ2-3
clone_size: few
d_call: TRBD2
v_call: TRBV29-1

cdr3_aa: CASSSDRAFWQPQHF
cdr3_nt: TGTGCCAGCAGTTCCGACAGGGCTTTTTGGCAGCCCCAGCATTTT
j_call: TRBJ1-5
clone_size: NA
d_call: TRBD1
v_call: TRBV12-3/TRBV12-4

cdr3_aa: CSARDSSGSPYEQYF
cdr3_nt: TGCAGTGCTAGAGATTCGAGCGGGAGCCCCTACGAGCAGTACTTC
j_call: TRBJ2-7
clone_size: many
d_call: TRBD2
v_call: TRBV20-1

cdr3_aa: CASSLEGTHQPQHF
cdr3_nt: TGTGCCAGCAGCTTGGAAGGGACTCATCAGCCCCAGCATTTT
j_call: TRBJ1-5
clone_size: many
d_call: NA
v_call: TRBV7-8

cdr3_aa: CASSPRETGWEKLFF
cdr3_nt: TGTGCCAGCAGCCCTAGGGAGACAGGGTGGGAAAAACTGTTTTTT
j_call: TRBJ1-4
clone_size: few
d_call: TRBD1
v_call: TRBV7-9

cdr3_aa: CASLPSKETQYF
cdr3_nt: TGTGCCAGCTTGCCATCAAAAGAGACCCAGTACTTC
j_call: TRBJ2-5
clone_size: many
d_call: NA
v_call: TRBV2

cdr3_aa: CASSPRAGRGHTEAFF
cdr3_nt: TGTGCCAGCAGCCCAAGGGCAGGGCGGGGTCACACTGAAGCTTTCTTT
j_call: TRBJ1-1
clone_size: many
d_call: NA
v_call: TRBV11-3

cdr3_aa: CASSSTRFPRQGVYEQYF
cdr3_nt: TGTGCCAGCAGCTCTACTAGATTCCCTAGACAGGGGGTCTACGAGCAGTACTTC
j_call: TRBJ2-7
clone_size: many
d_call: TRBD1
v_call: TRBV7-8

cdr3_aa: CASGASGRVIDTQYF
cdr3_nt: TGTGCCAGTGGGGCTAGCGGGAGAGTTATAGATACGCAGTATTTT
j_call: TRBJ2-3
clone_size: few
d_call: TRBD2
v_call: TRBV28

cdr3_aa: CATSDPTSGSLEQFF
cdr3_nt: TGTGCCACCAGTGACCCAACTAGCGGGAGCCTTGAGCAGTTCTTC
j_call: TRBJ2-1
clone_size: few
d_call: TRBD2
v_call: TRBV24-1

cdr3_aa: CASSLLDDNEQFF
cdr3_nt: TGTGCCAGCAGCTTATTGGATGACAATGAGCAGTTCTTC
j_call: TRBJ2-1
clone_size: many
d_call: NA
v_call: TRBV7-3

cdr3_aa: CSDLTAGERQFF
cdr3_nt: TGCAGCGACCTAACGGCCGGAGAGAGGCAGTTCTTC
j_call: TRBJ2-1
clone_size: NA
d_call: NA
v_call: TRBV29-1

cdr3_aa: CASSLGSDSPLHF
cdr3_nt: TGTGCCAGCAGTTTAGGATCAGATTCACCCCTCCACTTT
j_call: TRBJ1-6
clone_size: NA
d_call: NA
v_call: TRBV12-3/TRBV12-4

cdr3_aa: CASSFGQSGTPYGCTF
cdr3_nt: TGTGCCAGCAGCTTCGGGCAGTCCGGGACCCCTTATGGCTGCACCTTC
j_call: TRBJ1-2
clone_size: NA
d_call: NA
v_call: TRBV5-8

cdr3_aa: CASNSQTSYEQFF
cdr3_nt: TGCGCCAGCAACTCACAAACTAGTTATGAGCAGTTCTTC
j_call: TRBJ2-1
clone_size: many
d_call: NA
v_call: TRBV5-1